A selection of T cell receptor beta chains follows, all from one sample in a study of radiotherapy plus CTLA-4 blockade in lung cancer. TCRdb's copy holds only in-frame clones and misses some; the assay was immunoSEQ multiplex PCR. Of tens of thousands of clones detected, around 87% appear once; the ten largest clones hold around 17%. The specimen was peripheral blood, collected from a patient treated with radiotherapy plus ipilimumab. These receptors originate from a human donor with non-small cell lung cancer that progressed on radiotherapy plus ipilimumab. Both conserved end residues are trimmed from each CDR3.

CDR3aa	j_gene	len	v_gene
ASSQGQLGNTIY	TRBJ1-3	12	TRBV27
ASSSALGGGETQY	TRBJ2-5	13	TRBV5-1
ASSYSSGGWADTQY	TRBJ2-3	14	TRBV6-6
ASSPGQNTQY	TRBJ2-3	10	TRBV5-1
ASSLAGTGQETQY	TRBJ2-5	13	TRBV28
SASRGESLGSYNEQF	TRBJ2-1	15	TRBV29-1
ASRDRDVAKNIQY	TRBJ2-4	13	TRBV27
ASSERTGVGHEQF	TRBJ2-1	13	TRBV7-9
ASSRQAGTLHEQY	TRBJ2-7	13	TRBV28
ASSEGTGSGNQPQH	TRBJ1-5	14	TRBV27
ASSLVVAGDRNEQF	TRBJ2-1	14	TRBV11-3
ASSSDSGGLY	TRBJ2-3	10	TRBV11-2
ASSPPSGPSTDTQY	TRBJ2-3	14	TRBV2
ASSTTGSRGYT	TRBJ1-2	11	TRBV28
AISPDSNYGYT	TRBJ1-2	11	TRBV10-3
ASGGGSTDTQY	TRBJ2-3	11	TRBV27
ASSRNPTGPATNEKLF	TRBJ1-4	16	TRBV5-1
ASSLQTGGTLSYNEQF	TRBJ2-1	16	TRBV18
ASSIEGGGYSNQPQH	TRBJ1-5	15	TRBV19
ASSPPGGPRS	TRBJ1-4	10	TRBV6-8
ASSLGPLGDEQF	TRBJ2-1	12	TRBV5-1
AIRAGGGAGNQPQH	TRBJ1-5	14	TRBV10-3
ASSLAGDIQY	TRBJ2-4	10	TRBV5-1
ASSLAGPSYEQY	TRBJ2-7	12	TRBV27
ASSSVVGELF	TRBJ2-2	10	TRBV6-5
ASSLDSMGDIQY	TRBJ2-4	12	TRBV7-9
ASHAGQGGYNEQF	TRBJ2-1	13	TRBV19
ASSLSGSHIQY	TRBJ2-4	11	TRBV28
ASSKRGESQPQH	TRBJ1-5	12	TRBV21-1
ASSPGQGATNEKLF	TRBJ1-4	14	TRBV10-2
ASRPSGGLSYEQY	TRBJ2-7	13	TRBV6-6
ASSLARQLYNEQF	TRBJ2-1	13	TRBV7-6
ASSPDRPDTQY	TRBJ2-3	11	TRBV18
ASSPPQGREDTQY	TRBJ2-3	13	TRBV18
ASSFRDSYGYT	TRBJ1-2	11	TRBV27
ASSFDGMNTEAF	TRBJ1-1	12	TRBV27
SAGDSWGDTQY	TRBJ2-3	11	TRBV29-1
ASSLQLVGTGELF	TRBJ2-2	13	TRBV11-2
ASSASQGATYEQY	TRBJ2-7	13	TRBV2
ASSVDAGMNTEAF	TRBJ1-1	13	TRBV9
ASSLEGRGGDYGYT	TRBJ1-2	14	TRBV11-3
ASSAGQGQQETQY	TRBJ2-5	13	TRBV7-2
ASSLWENTEAF	TRBJ1-1	11	TRBV5-1
ASSRSGGSRNEQY	TRBJ2-7	13	TRBV7-3
ASSPDSYEQY	TRBJ2-7	10	TRBV28
AISSDRFYEQY	TRBJ2-7	11	TRBV10-3
ASSPWADGYT	TRBJ1-2	10	TRBV18
ASSQDRGRPYEQY	TRBJ2-7	13	TRBV4-3
ASSKPSGTDTQY	TRBJ2-3	12	TRBV7-9
ASSTQGAPNEKLF	TRBJ1-4	13	TRBV5-1